A selection of T cell receptor beta chains follows, all from one sample in a study of CD8 T cells in Susac syndrome. One entry per CDR3 protein, called by TCRdb with MiXCR from the immunoSEQ multiplex PCR reads. Found here are about 130,000 distinct CDR3 sequences, over 85% of them singletons; the top ten hold over 0.2%. Sequenced input: CD8+ T cells from PBMCs. The source of these receptors is a human donor with Susac syndrome. Both conserved end residues are part of each CDR3. The order of the fields is J gene, D gene, V gene, clone size, CDR3 DNA, CDR3 protein. The D gene is left open where the match is weak. Clone size is given for some rows only: seen once, a few or many times, or a class if the clone is expanded.

j_gene: TRBJ2-4
d_gene: -
v_gene: TRBV3-1
abundance: -
CDR3nt: TGTGCCAGCAGCCAAGACTCAGGGTTTGGCATTCAGTACTTC
CDR3aa: CASSQDSGFGIQYF

j_gene: TRBJ1-2
d_gene: TRBD1
v_gene: TRBV7-9
abundance: -
CDR3nt: TGTGCCAGCAGCCTACGGACAGGGTCAGACTATGGCTACACCTTC
CDR3aa: CASSLRTGSDYGYTF

j_gene: TRBJ2-7
d_gene: -
v_gene: TRBV14
abundance: -
CDR3nt: TGTGCCAGCAGCCAAGGTGTAGGGTGGAACTACGAGCAGTACTTC
CDR3aa: CASSQGVGWNYEQYF

j_gene: TRBJ2-7
d_gene: -
v_gene: TRBV6-2/TRBV6-3
abundance: -
CDR3nt: TGTGCCAGCGACTTAGCGAATTCCCAAATCTCCTACGAGCAGTACTTC
CDR3aa: CASDLANSQISYEQYF

j_gene: TRBJ2-7
d_gene: -
v_gene: TRBV5-1
abundance: -
CDR3nt: TGCGCCAGCAGCTCGGAGGGGGAAAACTACGAGCAGTACTTC
CDR3aa: CASSSEGENYEQYF

j_gene: TRBJ2-6
d_gene: -
v_gene: TRBV20-1
abundance: -
CDR3nt: TGCAGTGCTAGGGGGGGCGTAAAAGAGGGGGCCAACGTCCTGACTTTC
CDR3aa: CSARGGVKEGANVLTF

j_gene: TRBJ1-1
d_gene: -
v_gene: TRBV9
abundance: -
CDR3nt: TGTGCCAGCAGCCCCCGACAGAGTTCGAGCACTGAAGCTTTCTTT
CDR3aa: CASSPRQSSSTEAFF

j_gene: TRBJ1-6
d_gene: -
v_gene: TRBV15
abundance: -
CDR3nt: TGTGCCACCAGCAGAGTAGATTCACCCCTCCACTTT
CDR3aa: CATSRVDSPLHF

j_gene: TRBJ2-7
d_gene: -
v_gene: TRBV12-3/TRBV12-4
abundance: -
CDR3nt: TGTGCCAGCAGTTCCCAGGCCTACGAGCAGTACTTC
CDR3aa: CASSSQAYEQYF

j_gene: TRBJ2-5
d_gene: TRBD2
v_gene: TRBV30
abundance: -
CDR3nt: TGTGCCTGGGCACCGGGACTAGCGGGGGATGCTGAGTACTTC
CDR3aa: CAWAPGLAGDAEYF

j_gene: TRBJ1-1
d_gene: -
v_gene: TRBV6-5
abundance: -
CDR3nt: TGTGCCAGCAGTTACGCAAACACTGAAGCTTTCTTT
CDR3aa: CASSYANTEAFF

j_gene: TRBJ2-3
d_gene: -
v_gene: TRBV6-5
abundance: -
CDR3nt: TGTGCCAGCGGTATGGGTAGCACAGATACGCAGTATTTT
CDR3aa: CASGMGSTDTQYF

j_gene: TRBJ2-6
d_gene: -
v_gene: TRBV5-1
abundance: -
CDR3nt: TGCGCCAGCAGCTTGGATGAGGCAGCCTCTGGGGCCAACGTCCTGACTTTC
CDR3aa: CASSLDEAASGANVLTF

j_gene: TRBJ1-1
d_gene: -
v_gene: TRBV2
abundance: -
CDR3nt: TGTGCCGGGCGAGATACGGGGAACACTGAAGCTTTCTTT
CDR3aa: CAGRDTGNTEAFF

j_gene: TRBJ2-3
d_gene: -
v_gene: TRBV30
abundance: -
CDR3nt: TGTGCCTGGAGTGCAGGGGCCACAGATACGCAGTATTTT
CDR3aa: CAWSAGATDTQYF

j_gene: TRBJ1-1
d_gene: -
v_gene: TRBV12-3/TRBV12-4
abundance: -
CDR3nt: TGTGCCAGCAGTTTAGGCAAGATACTGATGGTTCACACTGAAGCTTTCTTT
CDR3aa: CASSLGKILMVHTEAFF

j_gene: TRBJ2-7
d_gene: -
v_gene: TRBV18
abundance: -
CDR3nt: TGTGCCAGCTCACCGTCAAGATTTTACTACGAGCAGTACTTC
CDR3aa: CASSPSRFYYEQYF

j_gene: TRBJ2-7
d_gene: -
v_gene: TRBV20-1
abundance: -
CDR3nt: TGCAGTGCTAGTTCGGCAGGGTCCTACGAGCAGTACTTC
CDR3aa: CSASSAGSYEQYF

j_gene: TRBJ2-5
d_gene: TRBD1
v_gene: TRBV28
abundance: -
CDR3nt: TGTGCCAGCAGTTTCCTTCGTCCGACAGGGGGTCAAGAGACCCAGTACTTC
CDR3aa: CASSFLRPTGGQETQYF

j_gene: TRBJ1-1
d_gene: -
v_gene: TRBV9
abundance: -
CDR3nt: TGTGCCAGCAGCGGCGAACCCGGGCTGGGGATGAACACTGAAGCTTTCTTT
CDR3aa: CASSGEPGLGMNTEAFF

j_gene: TRBJ2-1
d_gene: -
v_gene: TRBV12-3/TRBV12-4
abundance: -
CDR3nt: TGTGCCAGCAGTCCAGGGTACCATGAGCAGTTCTTC
CDR3aa: CASSPGYHEQFF

j_gene: TRBJ1-5
d_gene: -
v_gene: TRBV15
abundance: once
CDR3nt: TGTGCCACCAGCAGAGATCGGCAGGGAAGTCAGCCCCAGCATTTT
CDR3aa: CATSRDRQGSQPQHF

j_gene: TRBJ2-1
d_gene: -
v_gene: TRBV15
abundance: -
CDR3nt: TGTGCCACCAGCACATGGAGGGGCAATGAGCAGTTCTTC
CDR3aa: CATSTWRGNEQFF

j_gene: TRBJ2-1
d_gene: TRBD2
v_gene: TRBV6-4
abundance: -
CDR3nt: TGTGCCAGCAGTGAAGCTAGCGGGAGTCTGAATGAGCAGTTCTTC
CDR3aa: CASSEASGSLNEQFF

j_gene: TRBJ1-3
d_gene: -
v_gene: TRBV28
abundance: -
CDR3nt: TGTGCCAGCAGTTTCCAGCTCGAGGGGCCTGGAAACACCATATATTTT
CDR3aa: CASSFQLEGPGNTIYF

j_gene: TRBJ1-1
d_gene: TRBD1
v_gene: TRBV6-2/TRBV6-3
abundance: -
CDR3nt: TGTGCCAGCAGCTGGGGGGCAGGGGGGAACACTGAAGCTTTCTTT
CDR3aa: CASSWGAGGNTEAFF

j_gene: TRBJ2-7
d_gene: -
v_gene: TRBV15
abundance: -
CDR3nt: TGTGCCACCAGCAGAGACAGGGAGGTCTACGAGCAGTACTTC
CDR3aa: CATSRDREVYEQYF

j_gene: TRBJ2-1
d_gene: TRBD1
v_gene: TRBV15
abundance: -
CDR3nt: TGTGCCACCAGCACCCCACAGGGGGCTTGGAACAATGAGCAGTTCTTC
CDR3aa: CATSTPQGAWNNEQFF

j_gene: TRBJ1-1
d_gene: -
v_gene: TRBV7-9
abundance: -
CDR3nt: TGTGCCAGCAGCTTAAGTCAGGGGCTATTCACTGAAGCTTTCTTT
CDR3aa: CASSLSQGLFTEAFF

j_gene: TRBJ1-5
d_gene: -
v_gene: TRBV20-1
abundance: -
CDR3nt: TGCAGTGCTCCGCTGATGGATCAAGGTAATCAGCCCCAGCATTTT
CDR3aa: CSAPLMDQGNQPQHF

j_gene: TRBJ2-7
d_gene: -
v_gene: TRBV6-5
abundance: -
CDR3nt: TGTGCCAGCAGTTACACACGTCTGTCCTACGAGCAGTACTTC
CDR3aa: CASSYTRLSYEQYF

j_gene: TRBJ2-3
d_gene: -
v_gene: TRBV6-2/TRBV6-3
abundance: -
CDR3nt: TGTGCCAGCAGCCCTTCGGAGGAAGATACGCAGTATTTT
CDR3aa: CASSPSEEDTQYF

j_gene: TRBJ1-5
d_gene: -
v_gene: TRBV28
abundance: -
CDR3nt: TGTGCCAGCAGTTTTAGGCAGCCCCAGCATTTT
CDR3aa: CASSFRQPQHF

j_gene: TRBJ2-1
d_gene: TRBD2
v_gene: TRBV19
abundance: -
CDR3nt: TGTGCCAGTAGTATCGGGACTAGCAGATACAATGAGCAGTTCTTC
CDR3aa: CASSIGTSRYNEQFF

j_gene: TRBJ2-3
d_gene: -
v_gene: TRBV5-6
abundance: -
CDR3nt: TGTGCCAGCGCAAGCGAGGGGACACTTCCTAGCACAGATACGCAGTATTTT
CDR3aa: CASASEGTLPSTDTQYF

j_gene: TRBJ2-1
d_gene: TRBD2
v_gene: TRBV27
abundance: few
CDR3nt: TGTGCCAGCAGTTTGCGGGGGGCACTCTACAATGAGCAGTTCTTC
CDR3aa: CASSLRGALYNEQFF

j_gene: TRBJ2-7
d_gene: -
v_gene: TRBV3-1
abundance: -
CDR3nt: TGTGCCAGCAGCCAAGCGGTTTCCTACGAGCAGTACTTC
CDR3aa: CASSQAVSYEQYF

j_gene: TRBJ1-3
d_gene: TRBD1
v_gene: TRBV4-1
abundance: once
CDR3nt: TGCGCCAGCAGCCCAAGGACAGGGACTGGAAACACCATATATTTT
CDR3aa: CASSPRTGTGNTIYF

j_gene: TRBJ2-1
d_gene: -
v_gene: TRBV4-2
abundance: -
CDR3nt: TGTGCCAGCAGCCAAGATCTTGAACAGGCGTCCTACAATGAGCAGTTCTTC
CDR3aa: CASSQDLEQASYNEQFF

j_gene: TRBJ2-2
d_gene: -
v_gene: TRBV6-2/TRBV6-3
abundance: -
CDR3nt: TGTGCCAGCAGTTACCCCCCTGGAAAGGGGGGCCCGCGCGTCGGGAACACCGGGGAGCTGTTTTTT
CDR3aa: CASSYPPGKGGPRVGNTGELFF

j_gene: TRBJ2-7
d_gene: -
v_gene: TRBV29-1
abundance: -
CDR3nt: TGCAGCGTTGTCGGGTCCCCCGGGGGCGAGCAGTACTTC
CDR3aa: CSVVGSPGGEQYF

j_gene: TRBJ2-3
d_gene: -
v_gene: TRBV6-5
abundance: -
CDR3nt: TGTGCCAGCAGTCCTGGCTTGGGAGGATCAGATACGCAGTATTTT
CDR3aa: CASSPGLGGSDTQYF

j_gene: TRBJ2-3
d_gene: -
v_gene: TRBV20-1
abundance: -
CDR3nt: TGCAGTGCTAGATCCTTACGGGGCACAGATACGCAGTATTTT
CDR3aa: CSARSLRGTDTQYF

j_gene: TRBJ2-3
d_gene: -
v_gene: TRBV5-4
abundance: -
CDR3nt: TGTGCCAGCAGCTTGTGGGGGGACCGCACAGATACGCAGTATTTT
CDR3aa: CASSLWGDRTDTQYF

j_gene: TRBJ2-7
d_gene: -
v_gene: TRBV15
abundance: -
CDR3nt: TGTGCCACCAGCAGAGATTGGGTCCTTTCCTACGAGCAGTACTTC
CDR3aa: CATSRDWVLSYEQYF

j_gene: TRBJ2-7
d_gene: -
v_gene: TRBV5-6
abundance: few
CDR3nt: TGTGCCAGCAGCTTGGGTGGACCCTACGAGCAGTACTTC
CDR3aa: CASSLGGPYEQYF

j_gene: TRBJ2-7
d_gene: TRBD2
v_gene: TRBV30
abundance: -
CDR3nt: TGTGCCGGGGAGCGGGAGGGTACCTACGAGCAGTACTTC
CDR3aa: CAGEREGTYEQYF

j_gene: TRBJ1-1
d_gene: -
v_gene: TRBV6-6
abundance: -
CDR3nt: TGTGCCAGCAGTTATCGGGCAGGGGAGGACCCTGAAGCTTTCTTT
CDR3aa: CASSYRAGEDPEAFF

j_gene: TRBJ1-2
d_gene: TRBD1
v_gene: TRBV20-1
abundance: -
CDR3nt: TGCAGTGCTAGTCCTGGGACAGGGAGCTATGGCTACACCTTC
CDR3aa: CSASPGTGSYGYTF

j_gene: TRBJ2-2
d_gene: -
v_gene: TRBV5-1
abundance: -
CDR3nt: TGCGCCAGCAGCCCAGACCCCGGGGAGCTGTTTTTT
CDR3aa: CASSPDPGELFF

j_gene: TRBJ1-6
d_gene: -
v_gene: TRBV30
abundance: -
CDR3nt: TGTGCCTGGAGTGTAACCGGGGTTGGATCACCCCTCCACTTT
CDR3aa: CAWSVTGVGSPLHF

j_gene: TRBJ2-7
d_gene: -
v_gene: TRBV6-5
abundance: -
CDR3nt: TGTGCCAGCATTCCAAGCCTCTCCTACGAGCAGTACTTC
CDR3aa: CASIPSLSYEQYF

j_gene: TRBJ2-7
d_gene: TRBD1
v_gene: TRBV4-1
abundance: -
CDR3nt: TGCGCCAGCAGCCAAGAAATGCCTAGACGGGACAGGGTATGGTACGAGCAGTACTTC
CDR3aa: CASSQEMPRRDRVWYEQYF

j_gene: TRBJ1-2
d_gene: TRBD1
v_gene: TRBV7-9
abundance: -
CDR3nt: TGTGCCAGCAGCCCCCAGACAGGGGTCTTCTCGTCTAACTATGGCTACACCTTC
CDR3aa: CASSPQTGVFSSNYGYTF

j_gene: TRBJ2-5
d_gene: TRBD2
v_gene: TRBV4-1
abundance: -
CDR3nt: TGCGCCAGCAGCCAAGATGGGACTAGCGGGGGTGAGACCCAGTACTTC
CDR3aa: CASSQDGTSGGETQYF

j_gene: TRBJ2-5
d_gene: -
v_gene: TRBV9
abundance: -
CDR3nt: TGTGCCAGCAGCGCGAAGGGACTTAGGCAGGCAGAGACCCAGTACTTC
CDR3aa: CASSAKGLRQAETQYF

j_gene: TRBJ2-7
d_gene: -
v_gene: TRBV9
abundance: -
CDR3nt: TGTGCCAGCAGCGTAGCCGCAGGGTACGAGCAGTACTTC
CDR3aa: CASSVAAGYEQYF

j_gene: TRBJ2-7
d_gene: -
v_gene: TRBV19
abundance: -
CDR3nt: TGTGCCAGTAGTATGACAGCAACCTACGAGCAGTACTTC
CDR3aa: CASSMTATYEQYF

j_gene: TRBJ1-5
d_gene: -
v_gene: TRBV12-5
abundance: -
CDR3nt: TGTGCTAGTGGTTTTTGGGGGTACAATCAGCCCCAGCATTTT
CDR3aa: CASGFWGYNQPQHF